The clone carrying this T cell receptor beta chain was observed many times. Unique molecular identifiers were incorporated when the TCRbeta library was constructed. TCRdb itself ran the PCR reads through MiXCR, one entry per CDR3 protein. The sample includes about 610,000 distinct CDR3 sequences, roughly a tenth of them seen just once. This record belongs to a study of T-cell reconstitution after alpha-beta-depleted transplantation in children. The CDR3 spans 14 residues. Trimming cost V 6 bases and J 1 base, with 16 bases left between them. Germline assignment: CDR1 SQVTM and CDR2 ANQGSEA. The source material was PBMCs from the stem cell graft donor, sampled from the stem cell graft. This receptor was identified in a human donor who donated a stem cell graft to a child with acute myeloid leukemia. The genes are TRBV29-1 and TRBJ2-7; TRBD2 might be the D (7 bases). CDR3: CSVSGGARSYEQYF. Here the CDR3 DNA reads TGCAGCGTCTCGGGGGGCGCGAGGTCCTACGAGCAGTACTTC.